The T cell receptor (beta chain) described here comes from a study of T-cell memory formation after mild COVID-19. Study-wide background: TCR clusters were largely donor specific. General study findings and limits: The appearance of some responding clones in pre-infection memory suggested that cross-reactive memory joined.

CDR1 and CDR2 (germline): SGHTA, FQGNSA. V was pared by 2 bases and J by 9 bases, with 9 bases between. This CDR3 region has 12 residues. A few counts support this clonotype. What it recognizes is unknown. 5'RACE, which relied on constant-segment primers, yielded TCR alpha and TCR beta cDNA libraries carrying sample barcodes and UMIs. From the 5' RACE reads, TCRdb called clonotypes with MiXCR, one entry per CDR3 protein. The table lists around 80,000 distinct CDR3 sequences, roughly 13% of them singletons, with roughly 33% in the top ten. This receptor was identified in an adult woman who had mild COVID-19 (a few samples of this study predate the infection). Cell type and time point are not known. This rearrangement joins TRBV7-2 to TRBJ2-3, with D perhaps matching TRBD2 (6 bases). The sequenced material came from PBMCs or a T cell subset sorted from them (not recorded which). The CDR3 DNA sequence: TGTGCCAGCAGCTTATGGGCGGGGACGCAGTATTTT. Translation gives CASSLWAGTQYF.